This record covers a single T cell receptor (beta chain). Only in-frame clones appear in the TCRdb table, and some are missing; sequencing was by immunoSEQ multiplex PCR. The sample holds almost 20,000 clones; approximately 80% are singletons and the top ten take under 65%. The data were taken from a study of sequential checkpoint blockade in melanoma. The length of the CDR3 is 17 residues. Germline V gene sequence: CDR1 ENHRY, CDR2 SYGVKD. Treatment meaning: randomized to nivolumab then ipilimumab (arm A) or the reverse (arm B). From thawed PBMCs, live CD3+CD8+ cells negative for CD19 and CD56 were sorted.

Specimen: CD8+ T cells sorted from blood (inferred from file names), collected from a patient given nivolumab and ipilimumab in sequence. The chain uses TRBV10-3 and TRBJ2-5; 10 bases line up with TRBD2. The DNA end is a closer match to TRBJ2-7, so the J assignment may be wrong. This clonotype was sampled from a human donor with melanoma. The CDR3, as DNA: TGTGCCATCAGTGAGACCCTTACTAGCGGGGTGCCCTACGAGCAGTACTTC. It codes for CAISETLTSGVPYEQYF.